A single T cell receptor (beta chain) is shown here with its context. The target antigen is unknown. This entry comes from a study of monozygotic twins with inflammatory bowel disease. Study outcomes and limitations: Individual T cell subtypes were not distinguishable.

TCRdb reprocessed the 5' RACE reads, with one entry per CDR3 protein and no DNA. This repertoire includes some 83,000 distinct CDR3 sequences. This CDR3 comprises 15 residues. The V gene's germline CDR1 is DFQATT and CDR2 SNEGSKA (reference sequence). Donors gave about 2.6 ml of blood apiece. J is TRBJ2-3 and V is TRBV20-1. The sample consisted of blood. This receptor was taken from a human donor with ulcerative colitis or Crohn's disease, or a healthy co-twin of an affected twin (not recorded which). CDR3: CSAREPQHFTDTQYF.